This TCR beta chain was recorded in a study of cytomegalovirus exposure and HLA in healthy donors. Points from the study as a whole: TCR beta V- and J-gene trimming, according to a later analysis, was linked to a missense DCLRE1C variant. In presence/absence analyses, roughly uniform sequencing depth across donors was assumed.

In regard to this clone: The target antigen is unknown.

The PCR employed 60 Vbeta primers together with 13 Jbeta primers. As processed by the authors: In a later analysis, about 12 million of approximately 80 million unique beta chains occurred in at least two donors. Method: immunoSEQ multiplex PCR; TCRdb's copy keeps in-frame clones and lacks some. V and J calls plus clone size are reproduced from that table; the DNA served to infer D and trimming. The sample has 150,000 to 250,000 clones; 65% to 90% are singletons. This receptor was identified in a woman in her forties or fifties in good health and CMV-seronegative. Specimen: PBMCs.

CDR3 nucleotide sequence: TGTGCCAGCAGTGCATATACCGGGACAGGGCGAGCCAAAAACATTCAGTACTTC. It translates to CASSAYTGTGRAKNIQYF. This chain links TRBV6-1 with TRBJ2-4, with 9 bases lining up with TRBD1. J gave up 0 bases and V 4 bases, and 10 bases lay outside the gene matches. The CDR3 runs 18 residues. Germline V gene sequence: CDR1 MNHNS, CDR2 SASEGT.